This TCR beta chain was sequenced in a study of cytomegalovirus exposure and HLA in healthy donors. Both 60 Vbeta primers and 13 Jbeta primers went into the PCR. Produced via immunoSEQ multiplex PCR; TCRdb's table is partial and in-frame only. This table holds 250,000 or so clones, about nine tenths found once. Donors consisted of healthy bone marrow donors. CDR1 WNHNN and CDR2 SYGVQD come from the germline V gene (reference sequence). V shed 6 bases and J 7 bases; nucleotides not matched to a gene: 4. This CDR3 comprises 13 residues. The clonotype was recovered from a girl aged 2 to 10 in good health and CMV-seronegative. The chain employs TRBV10-1 and TRBJ1-5; 9 bases match TRBD1. The specimen sequenced was PBMCs. For the CDR3, the DNA is TGCGCCAGCAGCTCGACAGGGGGACAGCCCCAGCATTTT. Amino acid sequence: CASSSTGGQPQHF.